This T cell receptor beta chain was documented in a study of untreated major depressive disorder. Study outcomes and limitations: Depressed patients' CD4+ T cells carried increased TRBV05-01 (Vbeta 5.1) usage versus control CD4+ T cells.

Germline V CDR1 and CDR2: SGHTA, FQGTGA. Trimming took off 5 bases at V and 4 bases at J, with 11 bases between the two ends. The CDR3 runs to 14 residues. As concerns this clone: Antigen: not known.

Using immunoSEQ multiplex PCR, the repertoire was profiled, and TCRdb retains in-frame clones only, with some absent. The profile shows around 13,000 clones, 75% to 95% of them singletons. This chain connects TRBV7-3 to TRBJ2-2; D might be TRBD1 (6 bases). Input material: CD4+ T cells from PBMCs. The receptor was isolated from a young woman with major depressive disorder. Here the CDR3 reads CASSRNRATGELFF. Written as DNA, the CDR3 is TGTGCCAGCAGCCGGAACAGGGCCACCGGGGAGCTGTTTTTT.